Each of the 27 T cell receptor beta chains below was sequenced from the same sample in a study of cytomegalovirus exposure and HLA in healthy donors. Assay: immunoSEQ multiplex PCR; the TCRdb copy retains only in-frame clones and omits some. The sample shows around 150,000 clones, around nine tenths of them seen only once. Input material: PBMCs. These receptors all come from a woman between 18 and 30 years old in good health and CMV-seropositive.

The rearrangement uses TRBV2 and TRBJ2-1, with 7 bases that match TRBD2. The trim removed 9 bases at V and 5 bases at J, leaving 7 bases unmatched. Germline CDR1 reads SNHLY; CDR2 reads FYNNEI. This CDR3 comprises 13 residues. As DNA, the CDR3 is TGTGCCAGTTTAGCGGGCGCGAACAATGAGCAGTTCTTC. Its translation is CASLAGANNEQFF.

CDR3 sequence reads: CASRSGQREKLFF. The CDR3 DNA is TGTGCCAGCAGGTCGGGACAGCGTGAAAAACTGTTTTTT. This sequence joins TRBV27 and TRBJ1-4; 7 positions match TRBD1. J was trimmed by 7 bases and V by 6 bases; bases with no gene match: 5. The CDR3 consists of 13 residues. Germline CDR1 is MNHEY and CDR2 is SMNVEV (reference sequence).

CDR3 DNA: TGTGCCAGCAGCTTGGCAGGGAAACCCTATGGCTACACCTTC. Protein product: CASSLAGKPYGYTF. The gene calls are TRBV7-9 and TRBJ1-2; a possible D gene is TRBD1 (5 bases). With 3 bases removed from V and 4 bases from J, the gap between germline ends came to 12 bases. Germline V gene sequence: CDR1 SEHNR, CDR2 FQNEAQ (reference sequence). The CDR3 is 14 residues long.

CDR3 sequence reads: CAWSVRQGLGYEQYF. The CDR3 DNA reads as TGTGCCTGGAGTGTAAGGCAGGGACTAGGCTACGAGCAGTACTTC. J is TRBJ2-7 and V is TRBV30, with 8 nucleotides matching TRBD2. Germline V CDR1 and CDR2: GTSNPN, SVGIG (reference sequence). Losses at the gene ends were 0 bases for V and 3 bases for J; bases not matched to a gene: 7. The CDR3 is made up of 15 amino acids.

The rearrangement joins TRBV6-5 to TRBJ1-1; D perhaps matches TRBD1 (6 bases). The V gene lost 6 bases and the J gene lost 4 bases, with 18 bases spanning the gap. The germline CDR1 and CDR2 sequences are MNHEY and SVGAGI. CDR3 length: 15 amino acids. CDR3 in DNA: TGTGCCAGCAGAGTCGGGACATCGGGTCGCACTGAAGCTTTCTTT. Translating gives CASRVGTSGRTEAFF.

CDR3 nucleotide sequence: TGTGCCAGCAGCTTGACAGGAGATACGCAGTATTTT. Protein sequence: CASSLTGDTQYF. The rearrangement uses TRBV11-2 and TRBJ2-3; possibly TRBD1 for D (6 bases). Germline assignment: CDR1 SGHAT and CDR2 FQNNGV. This CDR3 contains 12 residues. V was shortened by 3 bases and J by 5 bases, with 6 bases between the two germline ends.

The CDR3 spells CSVLDRNNEKLFF. The CDR3 bases are TGCAGCGTCCTGGACAGAAACAATGAAAAACTGTTTTTT. The chain links TRBV29-1 to TRBJ1-4; a possible D gene is TRBD1 (6 bases). In germline, CDR1 is SQVTM, CDR2 ANQGSEA. This CDR3 comprises 13 residues. V dropped 6 bases and J dropped 5 bases, with 13 bases sitting between them.

Comments on this clone: Other DNA sequences in the sample encode the same CDR3. The rearrangement uses TRBV20-1 and TRBJ2-5, with 7 bases matching TRBD2. Germline V CDR1 and CDR2: DFQATT, SNEGSKA (reference sequence). The length of the CDR3 is 11 residues. The J segment lost 4 bases and the V segment lost 6 bases, leaving 2 bases of the junction unmatched. CDR3 protein: CSAGGRETQYF. In nucleotides, the CDR3 is TGCAGTGCGGGCGGGAGAGAGACCCAGTACTTC.

This clone was observed a single time. The gene calls are TRBV28 and TRBJ2-1, with 8 nucleotides matching TRBD2. Germline V CDR1 and CDR2: MDHEN, SYDVKM. The CDR3 contains 16 residues. V lost 1 base, J lost 2 bases, and 4 bases stayed unmatched. The CDR3 spells CASSLYTGGTYNEQFF. The CDR3 DNA follows: TGTGCCAGCAGTTTATATACGGGGGGGACCTACAATGAGCAGTTCTTC.

The chain joins TRBV7-8 to TRBJ2-7; a weak D match, TRBD1 (5 bases). Germline CDR1 and CDR2: SGHVS and FQNEAQ. The CDR3 runs 17 residues. The ends were cut back, 0 bases at V and 5 bases at J, with 20 bases in the middle. The CDR3: CASSLARQGLMVNEQYF. CDR3 DNA sequence: TGTGCCAGCAGCTTAGCGCGGCAGGGTCTAATGGTGAACGAGCAGTACTTC. The whole variable domain, filled in from reference TRBV7-8 and TRBJ2-7, reads GAGVSQSPRYKVAKRGQDVALRCDPISGHVSLFWYQQALGQGPEFLTYFQNEAQLDKSGLPSDRFFAERPEGSVSTLKIQRTQQEDSAVYLCASSLARQGLMVNEQYFGPGTRLTVT.

The genes are TRBV27 and TRBJ2-4, with D possibly matching TRBD2 (5 bases). This CDR3 has 15 residues. The germline V gene encodes CDR1 MNHEY and CDR2 SMNVEV (reference sequence). Trimming took 3 bases from V and 0 from J, leaving 9 bases between them. CDR3 DNA sequence: TGTGCCAGCAGTTTGGGCGGGTTAGCCAAAAACATTCAGTACTTC. Translated, it gives CASSLGGLAKNIQYF.

The J gene is TRBJ1-1, the V gene TRBV5-8; TRBD1 is a possible D gene (6 bases). V was pared by 5 bases and J by 1 base, with 12 bases between. Germline lookup yields CDR1 SGHTS and CDR2 YDEGEE. The length of the CDR3 is 14 residues. CDR3 sequence (DNA): TGTGCCAGCAGAGGGGGTTCGCGGAACACTGAAGCTTTCTTT. Its translation: CASRGGSRNTEAFF.

This chain connects TRBV7-2 to TRBJ2-7, with 8 nucleotides matching TRBD2. This CDR3 is 14 amino acids long. V trimming: 3 bases; J trimming: 4 bases; junction bases outside the gene matches: 5. In germline, CDR1 is SGHTA, CDR2 FQGNSA. The CDR3 loop reads CASSFTSGPYEQYF. CDR3 coding DNA: TGTGCCAGCAGCTTCACTAGCGGCCCATACGAGCAGTACTTC.

The chain carries TRBV18 and TRBJ2-1; TRBD1 aligns across 11 bases. V was clipped by 3 bases and J by 7 bases; unmatched bases: 11. The CDR3 covers 17 residues. Germline CDR1 KGHSH, CDR2 LQKENI. This chain's CDR3 is CASSPRLRDRGGNEQFF. In DNA, the CDR3 is TGTGCCAGCTCACCGCGTCTCCGGGACAGGGGGGGTAATGAGCAGTTCTTC. Variable domain in full (rest from reference TRBV18 and TRBJ2-1): NAGVMQNPRHLVRRRGQEARLRCSPMKGHSHVYWYRQLPEEGLKFMVYLQKENIIDESGMPKERFSAEFPKEGPSILRIQQVVRGDSAAYFCASSPRLRDRGGNEQFFGPGTRLTVL.

In nucleotides, the CDR3 is TGTGCCAGCAGCCCTCTAGCGGGAGGAACAGATACGCAGTATTTT. Protein sequence: CASSPLAGGTDTQYF. The chain joins TRBV7-2 to TRBJ2-3; 11 nucleotides line up with TRBD2. The CDR3 runs 15 residues. CDR1 and CDR2 from the germline V gene are SGHTA and FQGNSA. The V gene end was trimmed by 5 bases and the J gene end by 3 bases; junction bases not matched to a gene: 4.

The V gene is TRBV6-6, the J gene TRBJ2-2; D gene unclear. This CDR3 comprises 14 residues. V was cut by 8 bases and J by 2 bases, with 12 bases left in between. In germline, CDR1 is MNHNY, CDR2 SVGAGI (reference sequence). CDR3 protein: CASSSLSNTGELFF. For the CDR3, the DNA is TGTGCCAGCTCGTCTCTATCCAACACCGGGGAGCTGTTTTTT.

The J gene is TRBJ2-3, the V gene TRBV21-1; the table's D call, TRBD1, has no DNA check behind it. TRBV21-1 is a pseudogene locus. The CDR3 consists of 15 residues. The CDR3 DNA is TGTGCCAGCAGCACTCCCCCAGGGCCCGGGGATACGCAGTATTTT. Translating it yields CASSTPPGPGDTQYF.

J is TRBJ2-7 and V is TRBV2; 11 bases match TRBD1. The CDR3 has 13 amino acids. V gave up 11 bases and J gave up 3 bases; unmatched junction bases: 6. Per the germline V gene, CDR1 is SNHLY and CDR2 is FYNNEI. CDR3 in amino acids: CAGQGTGGYEQYF. The CDR3 DNA is TGTGCCGGACAAGGGACAGGGGGCTACGAGCAGTACTTC.

A word on this clone: Germline and junction disagree at one end, which may indicate a read error. The CDR3 is CASSFVSGRASDNEQFF. CDR3 bases: TGTGCCAGCAGTTTTGTTAGCGGGAGGGCCTCCGACAATGAGCAGTTCTTC. The chain has TRBV28 and TRBJ2-1; the match to TRBD2 covers 11 bases. The CDR3 consists of 17 residues. Germline CDR1 and CDR2: MDHEN and SYDVKM. Based on the CDR3 plus reference TRBV28 and TRBJ2-1, the full variable domain is DVKVTQSSRYLVKRTGEKVFLECVQDMDHENMFWYRQDPGLGLRLIYFSYDVKMKEKGDIPEGYSVSREKKERFSLILESASTNQTSMYLCASSFVSGRASDNEQFFGPGTRLTVL.

V gene TRBV13 combines with J gene TRBJ2-5, with D maybe TRBD2 (5 bases). Between the trimmed V and J ends, which lost 5 bases and 3 bases, there was a span of 13 bases. The germline V gene has CDR1 PRHDT and CDR2 FYEKMQ (reference sequence). The CDR3 is 14 residues long. CDR3 sequence (DNA): TGTGCCAGCAGCCCCCTAGGGAGAGAAGAGACCCAGTACTTC. Its protein is CASSPLGREETQYF.

J is TRBJ2-1 and V is TRBV28; 13 bases are shared with TRBD2. The germline V gene has CDR1 MDHEN and CDR2 SYDVKM. The CDR3 runs 18 residues. The V gene end was trimmed by 1 base and the J gene end by 6 bases; junction bases not matched to a gene: 9. The DNA of the CDR3 is TGTGCCAGCAGTTTATTAATGAGACTAGCGGGAGGAGGCAATGAGCAGTTCTTC. Its protein is CASSLLMRLAGGGNEQFF. Full variable domain (remainder filled in from reference TRBV28 and TRBJ2-1): DVKVTQSSRYLVKRTGEKVFLECVQDMDHENMFWYRQDPGLGLRLIYFSYDVKMKEKGDIPEGYSVSREKKERFSLILESASTNQTSMYLCASSLLMRLAGGGNEQFFGPGTRLTVL.

The J gene is TRBJ1-1, the V gene TRBV7-6; D unclear. V was cut by 2 bases and J by 1 base, with 5 bases left in between. Germline V lookup: CDR1 SGHVS, CDR2 FNYEAQ. This CDR3 region has 13 residues. CDR3 sequence (DNA): TGTGCCAGCAGCTTAAAGCGGAACACTGAAGCTTTCTTT. Residues: CASSLKRNTEAFF.

The gene calls are TRBV28 and TRBJ1-1; the D is unclear. This CDR3 has 11 residues. In germline, CDR1 is MDHEN, CDR2 SYDVKM. V lost 3 bases to trimming and J lost 9 bases, with 8 bases between them. In DNA form, the CDR3 reads TGTGCCAGCAGTTTGAGTCTCCAAGCTTTCTTT. This codes for CASSLSLQAFF. The entire variable domain, with the rest obtained from reference TRBV28 and TRBJ1-1, is as follows: DVKVTQSSRYLVKRTGEKVFLECVQDMDHENMFWYRQDPGLGLRLIYFSYDVKMKEKGDIPEGYSVSREKKERFSLILESASTNQTSMYLCASSLSLQAFFGQGTRLTVV.

The chain employs TRBV19 and TRBJ2-5, with a tentative D call TRBD2 (5 bases). The germline V and J ends were trimmed by 5 bases and 2 bases, with 9 bases remaining between them. Germline CDR1 LNHDA, CDR2 SQIVND (reference sequence). This CDR3 is built from 13 residues. CDR3 in DNA: TGTGCCAGTAGTCGGGGTTGGCAAGAGACCCAGTACTTC. It specifies CASSRGWQETQYF.

This chain connects TRBV7-9 to TRBJ2-7; 7 bases map to TRBD2. This CDR3 spans 14 amino acids. Trimming took 5 bases from V and 5 from J; bases not matched to a gene: 9. The germline gives CDR1 SEHNR, CDR2 FQNEAQ (reference sequence). CDR3 residues: CASSLWEGGDEQYF. The CDR3 DNA reads as TGTGCCAGCAGCCTTTGGGAGGGTGGCGACGAGCAGTACTTC.

The gene calls are TRBV7-2 and TRBJ2-1; tentative D call: TRBD2 (5 bases). Germline V gives CDR1 SGHTA, CDR2 FQGNSA. The CDR3 contains 13 residues. V was cut by 0 bases and J by 8 bases, with 8 bases left in between. CDR3 loop: CASSLAGRDEQFF. The CDR3 DNA is TGTGCCAGCAGCTTAGCAGGGCGGGATGAGCAGTTCTTC.

This chain joins TRBV12-5 and TRBJ2-1; D not resolved. The CDR3 extends over 14 amino acids. Trimming took off 6 bases at V and 5 bases at J, with 14 bases between the two ends. The germline CDR1 and CDR2 sequences are LGHNT and FRNRAP. The DNA for the CDR3 is TGTGCTAGTGGCCCCTCAACTGCCCACAATGAGCAGTTCTTC. Translated, it gives CASGPSTAHNEQFF.